Below are 25 T cell receptor beta chains sequenced from a single sample in a study of blood T cell repertoires in COVID-19. The repertoire was sequenced with immunoSEQ multiplex PCR; TCRdb's copy has only in-frame clones and lacks some. The sample carries a few hundred thousand clones, less than 90% recorded once. The specimen was peripheral blood. The receptors here all came from an elderly woman with active or convalescent COVID-19.

The chain joins TRBV11-3 to TRBJ2-7, with 7 nucleotides matching TRBD1. The CDR3 totals 15 residues. Germline V gives CDR1 SGHNT, CDR2 YENEEA. V trimming: 1 base; J trimming: 3 bases; junction bases outside the gene matches: 6. CDR3 residues: CASSLGGTADYEQYF. CDR3 bases: TGTGCCAGCAGCTTAGGAGGGACAGCCGACTACGAGCAGTACTTC.

This clone was counted a single time. This rearrangement joins TRBV7-3 to TRBJ2-2, with a tentative D call TRBD2 (5 bases). The CDR3 is 15 amino acids. V was pared by 4 bases and J by 4 bases, with 13 bases between. The V gene's germline CDR1 is SGHTA and CDR2 FQGTGA. CDR3 in DNA: TGTGCCAGCAGCTCCCAGAGCGCGGGCACCGGGGAGCTGTTTTTT. This gives the protein CASSSQSAGTGELFF. The full variable domain, rest sourced from reference TRBV7-3 and TRBJ2-2, is GAGVSQTPSNKVTEKGKYVELRCDPISGHTALYWYRQSLGQGPEFLIYFQGTGAADDSGLPNDRFFAVRPEGSVSTLKIQRTERGDSAVYLCASSSQSAGTGELFFGEGSRLTVL.

The table lists this clone with a few counts. CDR3 region: CASSSGRAPYGYTF. The CDR3 nucleotides read TGTGCCAGCAGTTCCGGCAGGGCCCCCTATGGCTACACCTTC. V usage is TRBV7-6 and J usage is TRBJ1-2; a possible D gene is TRBD1 (5 bases). V lost 6 bases and J 4 bases, leaving 15 bases between the germline ends. Germline loops: CDR1 SGHVS, CDR2 FNYEAQ. This CDR3 spans 14 amino acids.

V and J are TRBV2 and TRBJ2-2; D perhaps matches TRBD1 (5 bases). Germline V gives CDR1 SNHLY, CDR2 FYNNEI. This CDR3 spans 13 amino acids. V was cut by 9 bases and J by 1 base, with 9 bases left in between. The CDR3: CASTRENTGELFF. CDR3 bases: TGTGCCAGTACCAGGGAGAACACCGGGGAGCTGTTTTTT. Supplemented by reference TRBV2 and TRBJ2-2, the full variable domain reads EPEVTQTPSHQVTQMGQEVILRCVPISNHLYFYWYRQILGQKVEFLVSFYNNEISEKSEIFDDQFSVERPDGSNFTLKIRSTKLEDSAMYFCASTRENTGELFFGEGSRLTVL.

This clone occurred once. This rearrangement joins TRBV5-1 to TRBJ1-1, with unresolved D. The germline CDR1 and CDR2 sequences are SGHRS and YFSETQ. Deletions cut 4 bases from V and 4 bases from J, with 11 bases between. The CDR3 spans 13 residues. In DNA form, the CDR3 reads TGCGCCAGCAGCCCCGAGGGAGGCACTGAAGCTTTCTTT. Amino acids: CASSPEGGTEAFF. The variable domain in full, completed from reference TRBV5-1 and TRBJ1-1, reads KAGVTQTPRYLIKTRGQQVTLSCSPISGHRSVSWYQQTPGQGLQFLFEYFSETQRNKGNFPGRFSGRQFSNSRSEMNVSTLELGDSALYLCASSPEGGTEAFFGQGTRLTVV.

The chain joins TRBV2 to TRBJ1-1, with a possible D match to TRBD1 (6 bases). CDR3 size: 12 residues. The V gene's germline CDR1 is SNHLY and CDR2 FYNNEI. V gave up 8 bases and J gave up 3 bases, with 10 bases separating them. CDR3 coding DNA: TGTGCCAGCTGTGGACAGTACACTGAAGCTTTCTTT. This translates into CASCGQYTEAFF.

V gene TRBV7-9 combines with J gene TRBJ2-5, with D maybe TRBD2 (7 bases). The CDR3 loop spans 13 amino acids. The germline CDR1 and CDR2 sequences are SEHNR and FQNEAQ (reference sequence). The V and J ends lost 7 bases and 1 base respectively, with 10 bases between them. The CDR3 DNA sequence: TGTGCCAGCAACCGGGGGGCCCAAGAGACCCAGTACTTC. It codes for CASNRGAQETQYF.

The chain links TRBV6-2 or TRBV6-3 to TRBJ1-2, with a possible D match to TRBD1 (6 bases). Between the trimmed V and J ends, which lost 4 bases and 4 bases, there was a span of 10 bases. Germline V gene data show CDR1 as MNHEY and CDR2 as SVGEGT. There are 13 residues in the CDR3. In DNA form, the CDR3 reads TGTGCCAGCAGTTTTACAGGGATCTATGGCTACACCTTC. Protein: CASSFTGIYGYTF.

This chain links TRBV19 with TRBJ1-2, with 11 positions matching TRBD1. Germline V lookup: CDR1 LNHDA, CDR2 SQIVND (reference sequence). With V trimmed by 4 bases and J by 3 bases, 1 base remained unmatched. The CDR3 is 14 residues long. Here the CDR3 reads CASSTGQGDYGYTF. CDR3 DNA sequence: TGTGCCAGTAGTACGGGACAGGGGGACTATGGCTACACCTTC.

This clone has just one count. This specimen includes other DNA sequences encoding the same CDR3. The chain uses TRBV2 and TRBJ2-5; a possible D gene is TRBD1 (7 bases). Trimming removed 3 bases at V and 2 bases at J, with 10 bases between. Germline CDR1 SNHLY, CDR2 FYNNEI. This CDR3 has 14 amino acids. The CDR3 is CASSDSGGQETQYF. The CDR3 region has the DNA TGTGCCAGCAGTGACTCAGGGGGGCAAGAGACCCAGTACTTC.

This clone has a count of ten or more. This sequence joins TRBV5-1 and TRBJ2-2; 7 nucleotides agree with TRBD2. The V gene end was trimmed by 3 bases and the J gene end by 8 bases; junction bases not matched to a gene: 7. This CDR3 contains 14 residues. Germline CDR1 reads SGHRS; CDR2 reads YFSETQ. The CDR3, as DNA: TGCGCCAGCAGCTCACCCTCGGGGGGAGGGGAGCTGTTTTTT. Translating it yields CASSSPSGGGELFF.

The chain recombines TRBV9 with TRBJ2-5; 10 positions match TRBD2. This CDR3 spans 14 amino acids. The V segment lost 3 bases and the J segment 7 bases; nucleotides outside the gene matches: 6. CDR1 SGDLS and CDR2 YYNGEE come from the germline V gene. The CDR3 sequence: CASSAGTSVSTQYF. The DNA of the CDR3 is TGTGCCAGCAGCGCCGGGACTAGCGTGTCGACCCAGTACTTC.

The V gene is TRBV6-2 or TRBV6-3, the J gene TRBJ2-7, with 10 bases that match TRBD1. CDR3 length: 15 residues. Germline CDR1 reads MNHEY; CDR2 reads SVGEGT. V dropped 5 bases and J dropped 2; count of bases not matched to a gene: 6. Here the CDR3 DNA reads TGTGCCAGCAGTGGGCCGGACAGGGGGACCTACGAGCAGTACTTC. It codes for CASSGPDRGTYEQYF.

V usage is TRBV3-1 (or the pseudogene TRBV3-2) and J usage is TRBJ2-5; 8 nucleotides match TRBD2. The length of the CDR3 is 16 residues. The germline gives CDR1 LGHDT, CDR2 YNNKEL (reference sequence). V gave up 5 bases and J gave up 5 bases; unmatched junction bases: 13. CDR3 in amino acids: CASSYRTGGGRETQYF. The CDR3 bases are TGTGCCAGCAGCTATAGAACCGGGGGGGGCCGGGAGACCCAGTACTTC.

This clone occurred once. The genes are TRBV19 and TRBJ1-1; D unclear. The V end lost 2 bases, the J end lost 3 bases, and 4 bases lay between the germline ends. Germline values: CDR1 LNHDA, CDR2 SQIVND (reference sequence). The CDR3 totals 12 residues. The CDR3 DNA reads as TGTGCCAGTAGTATATGGCACACTGAAGCTTTCTTT. Its protein product is CASSIWHTEAFF.

This chain joins TRBV28 and TRBJ1-4; D uncertain. This CDR3 is built from 12 residues. From germline, CDR1 is MDHEN and CDR2 SYDVKM. V lost 3 bases and J lost 8, with 7 bases in between. The CDR3 loop is CASSLLQEKLFF. The CDR3 DNA is TGTGCCAGCAGTTTGTTGCAGGAAAAACTGTTTTTT. The complete variable domain, with remaining parts taken from reference TRBV28 and TRBJ1-4, reads DVKVTQSSRYLVKRTGEKVFLECVQDMDHENMFWYRQDPGLGLRLIYFSYDVKMKEKGDIPEGYSVSREKKERFSLILESASTNQTSMYLCASSLLQEKLFFGSGTQLSVL.

The J gene is TRBJ2-5, the V gene TRBV5-5, with 11 bases lining up with TRBD2. Germline V gene lookup returns CDR1 SGHKS and CDR2 YYEKEE (reference sequence). J lost 3 bases, V lost 5 bases, and 6 bases had no gene match. This CDR3 is 15 amino acids long. CDR3 amino acids: CASSFSGGAEETQYF. CDR3 DNA: TGTGCCAGCAGTTTTAGCGGGGGGGCGGAAGAGACCCAGTACTTC.

V gene TRBV11-3 combines with J gene TRBJ2-1, with D possibly being TRBD1 (5 bases). This CDR3 is built from 14 residues. The V end was cut by 0 bases, the J end by 8 bases, with 11 bases between. Per the germline V gene, CDR1 is SGHNT and CDR2 is YENEEA. The CDR3: CASSLEGRGYEQFF. CDR3 sequence (DNA): TGTGCCAGCAGCTTAGAAGGTAGGGGCTATGAGCAGTTCTTC.

A note on this clone: Other DNA sequences of this sample code for an identical CDR3. The rearrangement uses TRBV18 and TRBJ2-3, with TRBD1 matching 9 bases. The length of the CDR3 is 15 residues. Germline V gives CDR1 KGHSH, CDR2 LQKENI. V gave up 3 bases and J gave up 3 bases; unmatched junction bases: 4. CDR3: CASSPLGQGTDTQYF. In DNA form, the CDR3 reads TGTGCCAGCTCACCCCTCGGACAGGGGACAGATACGCAGTATTTT.

The chain carries TRBV7-2 and TRBJ2-1; TRBD1 is a possible D gene (6 bases). The germline V and J ends were trimmed by 0 bases and 13 bases, with 13 bases remaining between them. The CDR3 length is 13 residues. The germline V gene has CDR1 SGHTA and CDR2 FQGNSA. The CDR3 sequence is CASSLAEDRDQFF. CDR3 coding DNA: TGTGCCAGCAGCTTAGCGGAGGACAGAGATCAGTTCTTC.

The rearrangement uses TRBV10-3 and TRBJ1-6; 7 bases map to TRBD1. CDR1 is ENHRY and CDR2 is SYGVKD in the germline V gene. This CDR3 spans 14 amino acids. V shed 11 bases, J shed 6 bases, and the junction held 10 bases outside the gene matches. CDR3 sequence (DNA): TGTGCCGCGGGACAGCTTCAAATTAATTCACCCCTCCACTTT. This codes for CAAGQLQINSPLHF.

This clone has only one observation. The chain combines TRBV7-8 with TRBJ2-1, with D perhaps matching TRBD1 (6 bases). CDR1 and CDR2 from the germline V gene are SGHVS and FQNEAQ. V was clipped by 3 bases and J by 4 bases, with 10 bases between them. The CDR3 has 14 amino acids. In nucleotides, the CDR3 is TGTGCCAGCAGCTTTGGACAGAATTACAATGAGCAGTTCTTC. Translated, it gives CASSFGQNYNEQFF.

The J gene is TRBJ2-4, the V gene TRBV6-1; possibly TRBD2 for D (6 bases). The CDR3 has 14 residues. V was trimmed by 1 base and J by 11 bases, leaving 15 bases between them. Per germline, CDR1 MNHNS and CDR2 SASEGT. The CDR3 DNA sequence: TGTGCCAGCAGTGAAGTGATGGGGGGAATCGTTCAGTACTTC. The encoded protein is CASSEVMGGIVQYF.

The chain recombines TRBV7-9 with TRBJ1-6; D remains unclear. Looked up from germline, CDR1 is SEHNR and CDR2 is FQNEAQ (reference sequence). Trimming stripped 5 bases from V and 9 bases from J, with 17 bases between. CDR3 length equals 15 residues. The CDR3 protein is CASSPGGRSGSPLHF. The CDR3 coding sequence is TGTGCCAGCAGCCCAGGAGGACGGTCTGGTTCACCCCTCCACTTT.

In this sample, this clone turned up a few times. Different DNA sequences within this sample yield the same CDR3. The chain uses TRBV18 and TRBJ1-5; 9 nucleotides match TRBD1. This CDR3 region has 15 residues. Germline assignment: CDR1 KGHSH and CDR2 LQKENI. V lost 3 bases to trimming and J lost 2 bases; unmatched junction nucleotides: 2. CDR3 loop: CASSPDRGGNQPQHF. The CDR3 coding sequence is TGTGCCAGCTCACCGGACAGGGGAGGCAATCAGCCCCAGCATTTT.